This T cell receptor beta chain is from a study of blood T cells in healthy people across ages. Findings and caveats of the study: Higher diversity, along with more naive CD4+ cells, distinguished long-lived donors from aged donors. Naive and antigen-experienced cells could not be conclusively compared, given unsorted PBMCs.

In the case of this clonotype: What it binds is not known.

Primed by a sample-barcoded 5' primer and a J-beta primer mix, a second PCR proceeded for 7 to 11 cycles. TCRdb used MiXCR to reprocess the 5' RACE reads, holding one entry per CDR3 protein. The table shows about a million distinct CDR3 sequences, with more than 30% occurring only once. Per germline, CDR1 SGDLS and CDR2 YYNGEE. The CDR3 is 16 residues long. V gave up 3 bases and J gave up 8 bases, with 20 bases separating them. The sample consisted of blood. The rearrangement uses TRBV9 and TRBJ1-4; no clear D. The clonotype originates from a man younger than 35 in good health. The CDR3 nucleotides read TGTGCCAGCAGCGCCGCCGCGGCGGCCGACCGGGAAAAACTGTTTTTT. Its translation is CASSAAAAADREKLFF. Full variable domain (missing parts from reference TRBV9 and TRBJ1-4): DSGVTQTPKHLITATGQRVTLRCSPRSGDLSVYWYQQSLDQGLQFLIQYYNGEERAKGNILERFSAQQFPDLHSELNLSSLELGDSALYFCASSAAAAADREKLFFGSGTQLSVL.